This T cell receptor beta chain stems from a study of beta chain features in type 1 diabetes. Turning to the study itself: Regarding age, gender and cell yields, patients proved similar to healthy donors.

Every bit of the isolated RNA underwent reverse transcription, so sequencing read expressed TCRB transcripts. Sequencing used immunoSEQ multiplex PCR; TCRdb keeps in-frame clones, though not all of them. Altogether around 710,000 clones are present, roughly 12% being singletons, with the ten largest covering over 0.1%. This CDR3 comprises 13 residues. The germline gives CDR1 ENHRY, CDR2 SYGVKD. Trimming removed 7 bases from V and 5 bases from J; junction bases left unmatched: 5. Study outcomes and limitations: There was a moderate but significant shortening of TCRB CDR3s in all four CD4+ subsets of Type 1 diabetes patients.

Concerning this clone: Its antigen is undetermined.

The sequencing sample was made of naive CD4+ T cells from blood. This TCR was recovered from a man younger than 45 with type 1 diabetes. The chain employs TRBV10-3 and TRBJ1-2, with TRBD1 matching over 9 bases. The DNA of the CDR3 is TGTGCCATCACCCTGACAGGGGGGTATGGCTACACCTTC. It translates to CAITLTGGYGYTF.